This T cell receptor beta chain was recovered during a study of cytomegalovirus exposure and HLA in healthy donors. Overall study: There were 90 million to 130 million unique TCR beta sequences, drawn from 200 million or so T cells, in an earlier analysis. General study results and limits: Sequencing probably produced one cluster of sequence variants that were highly shared.

PCR was performed using 60 Vbeta and 13 Jbeta primers. Profiled with immunoSEQ multiplex PCR; TCRdb holds only in-frame clones, not every one. This table holds around 150,000 clones, about 75% found once. On this clone: Its antigen remains unknown.

CDR1 and CDR2 (germline): SNHLY, FYNNEI. The CDR3 has 12 residues. V lost 6 bases to trimming and J lost 2 bases, with 7 bases between them. The TCR was taken from a woman aged 25 to 39 in good health and CMV-seronegative. V gene TRBV2 combines with J gene TRBJ2-5; tentatively, D is TRBD1 (5 bases). The sequenced sample was PBMCs. The CDR3 loop is CASRGPQETQYF. DNA of the CDR3: TGTGCCAGCAGGGGGCCGCAAGAGACCCAGTACTTC.